One sample yielded the 21 T cell receptor beta chains listed below, sequenced in a study of cytomegalovirus exposure and HLA in healthy donors. 60 Vbeta and 13 Jbeta primers were used in PCR. TCRdb's copy holds only in-frame clones and misses some; the assay was immunoSEQ multiplex PCR. In the table there are some 160,000 clones, 60% to 80% of which are singletons. The specimen was PBMCs. The receptors originated from a woman aged 25 to 45 in good health and CMV-seronegative.

The V gene is TRBV6-1, the J gene TRBJ1-5, with TRBD1 matching 7 bases. This CDR3 contains 15 residues. Trimming cost V 4 bases and J 3 bases; bases outside gene matches: 6. Looked up from germline, CDR1 is MNHNS and CDR2 is SASEGT. DNA of the CDR3: TGTGCCAGCAGTGGGGCAGGGGGAGACAATCAGCCCCAGCATTTT. Its translation: CASSGAGGDNQPQHF.

This chain uses TRBV30 with TRBJ1-6; 7 nucleotides agree with TRBD1. J lost 1 base, V lost 4 bases, and 1 base had no gene match. The CDR3 sequence is 14 residues long. Germline V gives CDR1 GTSNPN, CDR2 SVGIG (reference sequence). Written as DNA, the CDR3 is TGTGCCTGGACAGGGGGATCCTATAATTCACCCCTCCACTTT. The encoded protein is CAWTGGSYNSPLHF.

The gene calls are TRBV27 and TRBJ2-7; D is undetermined. V lost 2 bases, J lost 2 bases, and 10 bases lay in between. The CDR3 sequence is 14 residues long. Germline V gene sequence: CDR1 MNHEY, CDR2 SMNVEV (reference sequence). The CDR3 nucleotides are TGTGCCAGCAGTTTACTGGGCCGCACCTACGAGCAGTACTTC. Translating gives CASSLLGRTYEQYF.

The chain combines TRBV30 with TRBJ1-5; D might be TRBD1 (5 bases). V lost 0 bases and J lost 7, with 10 bases in between. Germline V gene lookup returns CDR1 GTSNPN and CDR2 SVGIG (reference sequence). This CDR3 comprises 13 residues. The CDR3 sequence is CAWSVRGEQPQHF. The DNA of the CDR3 is TGTGCCTGGAGTGTACGGGGGGAGCAGCCCCAGCATTTT.

This clone was seen once. The V call is TRBV27, the J call TRBJ2-1; 12 bases match TRBD2. The junction had 15 bases not matched to a gene; V was cut back by 11 bases and J by 7 bases. Per germline, CDR1 MNHEY and CDR2 SMNVEV (reference sequence). The CDR3 covers 16 residues. The CDR3 region is CAAGLAGGLMMNEQFF. The CDR3 bases are TGTGCCGCGGGGCTAGCGGGGGGGCTAATGATGAATGAGCAGTTCTTC.

This rearrangement joins TRBV30 to TRBJ1-5; D remains unclear. The CDR3 extends over 14 amino acids. The germline CDR1 and CDR2 sequences are GTSNPN and SVGIG (reference sequence). Trimming took off 5 bases at V and 0 bases at J, with 11 bases between the two ends. This chain's CDR3 is CAWGGVYSNQPQHF. CDR3 coding DNA: TGTGCCTGGGGTGGAGTCTATAGCAATCAGCCCCAGCATTTT.

The rearrangement links TRBV19 to TRBJ1-4, with TRBD1 matching 7 bases. The CDR3 loop spans 14 amino acids. The V segment lost 6 bases and the J segment 5 bases; nucleotides outside the gene matches: 6. Germline CDR1 and CDR2: LNHDA and SQIVND (reference sequence). CDR3 loop: CASSHRGRNEKLFF. The CDR3 DNA reads TGTGCCAGTAGCCACAGGGGTAGGAATGAAAAACTGTTTTTT.

V and J are TRBV4-1 and TRBJ1-2; TRBD1 agrees at 8 bases. The CDR3 has 15 amino acids. The germline V gene encodes CDR1 MGHRA and CDR2 YSYEKL. V lost 1 base and J lost 7; bases outside the gene matches: 8. Written as DNA, the CDR3 is TGCGCCAGCAGCCAAGTCTGGGACAGGAGGGGTGGCTACACCTTC. Translating gives CASSQVWDRRGGYTF.

The chain is built from TRBV5-1 and TRBJ2-7, with D possibly TRBD1 on 5 matching bases. Germline V gene data show CDR1 as SGHRS and CDR2 as YFSETQ. The germline V and J ends were trimmed by 1 base and 4 bases, with 12 bases remaining between them. The CDR3 has 14 residues. The CDR3 loop is CASSLQQGLYEQYF. CDR3 bases: TGCGCCAGCAGCTTGCAGCAGGGTTTGTACGAGCAGTACTTC.

The chain has TRBV6-6 and TRBJ1-1; TRBD1 might be the D (6 bases). The CDR3 consists of 13 residues. The V and J ends lost 7 bases and 1 base respectively, with 10 bases between them. Per the germline V gene, CDR1 is MNHNY and CDR2 is SVGAGI (reference sequence). The CDR3 spells CASTKDRNTEAFF. The CDR3 DNA reads TGTGCCAGCACCAAGGACAGGAACACTGAAGCTTTCTTT.

This sequence joins TRBV2 and TRBJ2-5; D remains unclear. This CDR3 is built from 13 residues. V was pared by 7 bases and J by 2 bases, with 11 bases between. Per the germline V gene, CDR1 is SNHLY and CDR2 is FYNNEI. The CDR3 sequence: CASTKWQQETQYF. The CDR3 coding sequence is TGTGCCAGCACCAAGTGGCAGCAAGAGACCCAGTACTTC.

This clone came up a few times. The chain joins TRBV9 to TRBJ2-7, with TRBD1 identical over 9 bases. V was clipped by 4 bases and J by 5 bases; unmatched bases: 16. The germline CDR1 and CDR2 sequences are SGDLS and YYNGEE. The CDR3 is 17 residues long. The CDR3 is CASSPSFRDRARDEQYF. DNA of the CDR3: TGTGCCAGCAGCCCCTCTTTCCGGGACAGGGCTCGAGACGAGCAGTACTTC. The whole variable domain, remainder taken from reference TRBV9 and TRBJ2-7, is DSGVTQTPKHLITATGQRVTLRCSPRSGDLSVYWYQQSLDQGLQFLIQYYNGEERAKGNILERFSAQQFPDLHSELNLSSLELGDSALYFCASSPSFRDRARDEQYFGPGTRLTVT.

CDR3 sequence reads: CASSEPGQTGEAFF. CDR3 sequence (DNA): TGTGCCAGCAGTGAACCCGGCCAAACAGGTGAAGCTTTCTTT. The rearrangement links TRBV6-1 to TRBJ1-1, with D perhaps matching TRBD1 (5 bases). CDR1 and CDR2 from the germline V gene are MNHNS and SASEGT. The CDR3 has 14 residues. V dropped 2 bases and J dropped 7 bases, with 14 bases sitting between them.

The V call is TRBV9, the J call TRBJ2-4; tentatively, D is TRBD1 (6 bases). Germline-derived CDR1 and CDR2 are SGDLS and YYNGEE. The CDR3 has 15 amino acids. Between the trimmed V and J ends, which lost 1 base and 7 bases, there was a span of 15 bases. The CDR3 is CASSVNAGVTNIQYF. The DNA of the CDR3 is TGTGCCAGCAGCGTAAACGCAGGGGTCACCAACATTCAGTACTTC. The whole variable domain, remainder taken from reference TRBV9 and TRBJ2-4, is DSGVTQTPKHLITATGQRVTLRCSPRSGDLSVYWYQQSLDQGLQFLIQYYNGEERAKGNILERFSAQQFPDLHSELNLSSLELGDSALYFCASSVNAGVTNIQYFGAGTRLSVL.

This clone was found a few times. The chain uses TRBV27 and TRBJ2-3; 10 bases line up with TRBD2. The germline V gene encodes CDR1 MNHEY and CDR2 SMNVEV (reference sequence). The CDR3 extends over 14 amino acids. The junction had 3 bases not matched to a gene; V was cut back by 2 bases and J by 7 bases. This chain's CDR3 is CASSLVAGGHTQYF. DNA for the CDR3: TGTGCCAGCAGTTTAGTAGCGGGGGGTCATACGCAGTATTTT.

The chain combines TRBV23-1 with TRBJ1-2; TRBD1 might be the D (5 bases). TRBV23-1 is sorted into the ORF group, with uncertain function. This CDR3 is built from 18 residues. V dropped 0 bases and J dropped 1 base, with 18 bases sitting between them. As DNA, the CDR3 is TGCGCCAGCAGTCAATCGCCCCCTTGGGGCGGGGATAACTATGGCTACACCTTC. Translation gives CASSQSPPWGGDNYGYTF.

The rearrangement links TRBV30 to TRBJ1-5; D unresolved. The germline V gene has CDR1 GTSNPN and CDR2 SVGIG (reference sequence). The CDR3 sequence is 15 residues long. Trimming removed 4 bases at V and 7 bases at J, with 20 bases between. CDR3 sequence (DNA): TGTGCCTGGACCCCCCGGAGGCAGAGGGAACAGCCCCAGCATTTT. Translated: CAWTPRRQREQPQHF.

The chain recombines TRBV6-1 with TRBJ1-6; 8 bases line up with TRBD1. The length of the CDR3 is 15 residues. The V gene end was trimmed by 9 bases and the J gene end by 1 base; junction bases not matched to a gene: 5. The germline V gene has CDR1 MNHNS and CDR2 SASEGT. The CDR3 sequence is CASATGGSYNSPLHF. For the CDR3, the DNA is TGTGCCAGTGCTACAGGGGGTTCCTATAATTCACCCCTCCACTTT.

The chain uses TRBV28 and TRBJ1-2; the D gene is possibly TRBD1 (6 bases). Germline V gives CDR1 MDHEN, CDR2 SYDVKM. The CDR3 loop spans 13 amino acids. V was clipped by 4 bases and J by 6 bases, with 12 bases between them. The CDR3 region has the DNA TGTGCCAGCAGTTCAGGACAGCTTAATGGCTACACCTTC. Protein sequence: CASSSGQLNGYTF.

The chain combines TRBV2 with TRBJ2-1, with D possibly TRBD2 on 5 matching bases. The V gene lost 8 bases and the J gene lost 1 base, with 9 bases spanning the gap. CDR1 is SNHLY, CDR2 FYNNEI, per germline. This CDR3 spans 13 amino acids. CDR3 region: CASGRTSYNEQFF. The CDR3 DNA reads as TGTGCCAGCGGGCGGACTTCCTACAATGAGCAGTTCTTC.

The rearrangement links TRBV25-1 to TRBJ1-6, with 7 bases fitting TRBD1. The CDR3 is made up of 15 amino acids. Germline loops: CDR1 MGHDK, CDR2 SYGVNS. V lost 7 bases, J lost 0 bases, and 3 bases stayed unmatched. The chain's CDR3 is CASMGQSSYNSPLHF. For the CDR3, the DNA is TGTGCCAGCATGGGACAGAGCTCCTATAATTCACCCCTCCACTTT.